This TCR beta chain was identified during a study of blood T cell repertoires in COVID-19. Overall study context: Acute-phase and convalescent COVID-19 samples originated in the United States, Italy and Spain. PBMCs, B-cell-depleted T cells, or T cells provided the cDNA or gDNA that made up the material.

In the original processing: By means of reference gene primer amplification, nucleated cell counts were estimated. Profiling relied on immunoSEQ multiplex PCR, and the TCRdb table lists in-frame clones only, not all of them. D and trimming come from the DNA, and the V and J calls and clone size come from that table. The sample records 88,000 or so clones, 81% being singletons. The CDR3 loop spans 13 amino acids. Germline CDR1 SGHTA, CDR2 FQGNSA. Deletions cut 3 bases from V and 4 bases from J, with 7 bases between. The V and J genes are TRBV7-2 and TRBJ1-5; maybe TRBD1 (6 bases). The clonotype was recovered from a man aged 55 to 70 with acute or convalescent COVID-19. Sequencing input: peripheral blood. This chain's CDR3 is CASSFRGNQPQHF. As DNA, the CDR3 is TGTGCCAGCAGCTTCAGGGGTAATCAGCCCCAGCATTTT.